The TCR beta chain under discussion was sequenced for a study of blood T cell repertoires in COVID-19. Study as a whole: Specimens from acute and convalescent COVID-19 originated in the United States, Italy and Spain. PBMCs, B-cell-depleted T cells, or T cells provided the cDNA or gDNA that made up the material.

Per the study methods: How many nucleated cells were present was estimated from reference gene primer amplification. Profiling relied on immunoSEQ multiplex PCR, and the TCRdb table lists in-frame clones only, not all of them. From that table come the V and J calls and clone size; the DNA was used to work out D and trimming. This repertoire shows about 440,000 clones, about 90% found once; its top ten account for roughly 0.66%. Participants, 18 to 89 years old, spanned around 25 US areas. The sequenced material came from PBMCs or T cells enriched from blood (not recorded which). This sequence originates from a man in his late teens or twenties who had recovered from COVID-19.

The CDR3 DNA follows: TGTGCCAGCAGCGGAGGAACGGGAGAAATTCAGTACTTC. Translation gives CASSGGTGEIQYF. The V and J genes are TRBV7-2 and TRBJ2-4, with D possibly TRBD2 on 6 matching bases. This CDR3 has 13 residues. The germline V gene encodes CDR1 SGHTA and CDR2 FQGNSA. Trimming pared 5 bases from V and 10 bases from J, leaving 15 bases between.